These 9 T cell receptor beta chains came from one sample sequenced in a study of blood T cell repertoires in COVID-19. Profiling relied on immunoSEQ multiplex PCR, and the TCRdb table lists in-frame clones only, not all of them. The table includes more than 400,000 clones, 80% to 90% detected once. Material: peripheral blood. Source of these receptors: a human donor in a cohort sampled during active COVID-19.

CDR3 sequence reads: CASSFQGIYEQYF. The CDR3 coding sequence is TGTGCCAGCAGCTTCCAGGGTATCTACGAGCAGTACTTC. The chain carries TRBV5-6 and TRBJ2-7; tentative D call: TRBD1 (5 bases). The CDR3 length is 13 residues. The ends were cut back, 2 bases at V and 3 bases at J, with 9 bases in the middle. CDR1 is SGHDT and CDR2 is YYEEEE in the germline V gene.

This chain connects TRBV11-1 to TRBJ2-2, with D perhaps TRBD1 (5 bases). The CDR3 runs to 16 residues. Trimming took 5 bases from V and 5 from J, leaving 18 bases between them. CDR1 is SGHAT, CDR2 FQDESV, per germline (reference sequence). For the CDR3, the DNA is TGTGCCAGCAGCCCGAGCGCAGGGTGGGATACCGGGGAGCTGTTTTTT. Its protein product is CASSPSAGWDTGELFF.

The CDR3 nucleotides are TGTGCCAGCAGTATCCCTAGCGAGTGGGAGAGCTCCTACGAGCAGTACTTC. It yields the protein CASSIPSEWESSYEQYF. The V call is TRBV7-2, the J call TRBJ2-7; D is perhaps TRBD2 (6 bases). V was trimmed by 6 bases and J by 0 bases, leaving 21 bases between them. Germline CDR1 reads SGHTA; CDR2 reads FQGNSA. This CDR3 is built from 17 residues. The whole variable domain, filled in from reference TRBV7-2 and TRBJ2-7, reads GAGVSQSPSNKVTEKGKDVELRCDPISGHTALYWYRQSLGQGLEFLIYFQGNSAPDKSGLPSDRFSAERTGGSVSTLTIQRTQQEDSAVYLCASSIPSEWESSYEQYFGPGTRLTVT.

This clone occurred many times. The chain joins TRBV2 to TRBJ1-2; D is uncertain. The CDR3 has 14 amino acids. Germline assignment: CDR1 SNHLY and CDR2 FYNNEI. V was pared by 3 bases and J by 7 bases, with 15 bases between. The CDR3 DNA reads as TGTGCCAGCAGTGAGCGTTTGGAGTCGCTTGGCTACACCTTC. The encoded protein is CASSERLESLGYTF.

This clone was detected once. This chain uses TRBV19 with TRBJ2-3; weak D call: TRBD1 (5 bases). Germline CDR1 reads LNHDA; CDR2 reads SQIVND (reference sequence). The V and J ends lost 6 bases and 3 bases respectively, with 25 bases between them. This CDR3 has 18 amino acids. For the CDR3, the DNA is TGTGCCAGTAGCTACCAGGGATCCCAACGGATCCCAACAGATACGCAGTATTTT. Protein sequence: CASSYQGSQRIPTDTQYF.

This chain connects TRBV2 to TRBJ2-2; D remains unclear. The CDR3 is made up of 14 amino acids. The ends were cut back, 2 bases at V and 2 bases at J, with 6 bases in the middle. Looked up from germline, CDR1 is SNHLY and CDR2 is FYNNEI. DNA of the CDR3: TGTGCCAGCAGTGAACGCGGTAACACCGGGGAGCTGTTTTTT. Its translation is CASSERGNTGELFF.

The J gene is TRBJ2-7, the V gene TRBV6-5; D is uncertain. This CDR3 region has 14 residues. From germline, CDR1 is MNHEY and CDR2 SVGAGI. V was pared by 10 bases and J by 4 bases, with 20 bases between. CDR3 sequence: CATEPSNRPYEQYF. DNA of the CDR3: TGTGCCACGGAGCCCTCCAATCGGCCTTACGAGCAGTACTTC.

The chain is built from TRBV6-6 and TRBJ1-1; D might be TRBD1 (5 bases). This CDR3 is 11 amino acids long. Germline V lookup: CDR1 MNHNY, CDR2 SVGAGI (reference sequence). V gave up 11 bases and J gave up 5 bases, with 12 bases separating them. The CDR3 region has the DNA TGTGCCGCGCGAAGGGGAACTGAAGCTTTCTTT. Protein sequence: CAARRGTEAFF.

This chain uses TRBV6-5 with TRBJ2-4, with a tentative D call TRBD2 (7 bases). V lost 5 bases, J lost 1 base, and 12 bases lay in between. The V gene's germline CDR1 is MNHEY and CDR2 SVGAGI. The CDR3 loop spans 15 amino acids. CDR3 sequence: CASSRGGTAKNIQYF. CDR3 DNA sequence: TGTGCCAGCAGTAGGGGGGGTACGGCCAAAAACATTCAGTACTTC.